This TCR beta chain appears in the sequencing data of a study of Graves' ophthalmopathy and Graves' hyperthyroidism. Study information: Ahead of any treatment, peripheral blood was obtained at the initial diagnosis. Study results and limitations: Most expanded clonotypes from thyroid (those above 0.001 frequency) were also found in blood.

PBMCs were isolated by Ficoll-Paque density gradient centrifugation, using roughly 9.7 ml of fresh peripheral blood as the starting material. As the template, RNA transcripts were used to amplify TCR beta CDR3 regions. Scientists carried out first-round RT-PCR using HTBI primers and then a second-round multiplex PCR. TCRdb processed the multiplex PCR reads anew with MiXCR; each CDR3 protein has one entry. The sample contains about 740,000 distinct CDR3 sequences, roughly 41% of which appear only once. The CDR3 has 14 amino acids. Germline CDR1 SNHLY, CDR2 FYNNEI. Trimming took off 1 base at V and 13 bases at J, with 17 bases between the two ends. The sample holds many counts of this clonotype. Its specificity is unknown.

The clonotype comes from an adult man with Graves' ophthalmopathy. The chain couples TRBV2 to TRBJ1-5, with D unclear. Material for sequencing was peripheral blood. CDR3 bases: TGTGCCAGCAGTGAAGATCGCGGCGTCGATTCTCAGCATTTT. This sequence encodes CASSEDRGVDSQHF.